A single count supports the clone carrying this T cell receptor (beta chain). These data come from a study of blood T cell repertoires in COVID-19. Study as a whole: Specimens from acute and convalescent COVID-19 originated in the United States, Italy and Spain.

Unmatched junction bases numbered 9, after V lost 8 bases and J lost 9 bases. CDR1 is PRHDT and CDR2 is FYEKMQ in the germline V gene (reference sequence). The CDR3 covers 12 residues. The repertoire was sequenced with immunoSEQ multiplex PCR; TCRdb's copy has only in-frame clones and lacks some. This sample has fewer than 150,000 clones, with 75% to 85% found just once. This rearrangement joins TRBV13 to TRBJ1-1; 7 bases align to TRBD1. Sample: peripheral blood. This receptor was obtained from a woman older than 75 with acute or convalescent COVID-19. CDR3 protein: CASGGTDHKAFF. DNA for the CDR3: TGTGCCAGCGGAGGGACAGACCACAAAGCTTTCTTT.